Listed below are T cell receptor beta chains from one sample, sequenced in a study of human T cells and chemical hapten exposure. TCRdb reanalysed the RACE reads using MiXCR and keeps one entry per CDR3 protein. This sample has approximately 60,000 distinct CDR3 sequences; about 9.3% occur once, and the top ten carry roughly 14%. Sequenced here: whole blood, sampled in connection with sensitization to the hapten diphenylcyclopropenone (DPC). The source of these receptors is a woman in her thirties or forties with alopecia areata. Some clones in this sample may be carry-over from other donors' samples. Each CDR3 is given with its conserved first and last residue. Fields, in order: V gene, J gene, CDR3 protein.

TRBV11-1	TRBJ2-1	CASSPSIGTGWYNEQFF
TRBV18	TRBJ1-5	CASSGQDNQPQHF
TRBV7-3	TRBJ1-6	CASSNTGDPANSPLHF
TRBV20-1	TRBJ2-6	CSGASGANVLTF
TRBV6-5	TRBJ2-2	CASSRDTDTGELFF
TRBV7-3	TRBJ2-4	CASSFGRVDIQYF
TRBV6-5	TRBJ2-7	CASTNLGRYSSYEQYF
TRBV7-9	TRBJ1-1	CASSWDRNTEAFF
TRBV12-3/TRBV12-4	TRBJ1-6	CASTAVPYSPLHF
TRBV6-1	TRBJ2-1	CASSELDRANEQFF